The 26 T cell receptor beta chains in this list originate from one sample, sequenced in a study of blood T cell repertoires in COVID-19. The assay was immunoSEQ multiplex PCR, and TCRdb's table has in-frame clones only and misses some. The top ten hold about an eighth of the sample, which has tens of thousands of clones, about 91% seen once. Sequenced: peripheral blood. The receptors were gathered from a human donor with active COVID-19. The donor label of this sample is uncertain.

The chain joins TRBV19 to TRBJ2-1, with 7 positions matching TRBD2. CDR1 is LNHDA, CDR2 SQIVND, per germline (reference sequence). This CDR3 is built from 14 residues. The J segment lost 10 bases and the V segment lost 1 base, leaving 7 bases of the junction unmatched. The CDR3, as DNA: TGTGCCAGTAGTATAGGCCAGGGAGGGAAGGAGCAGTTCTTC. Protein product: CASSIGQGGKEQFF.

The chain has TRBV28 and TRBJ2-7; TRBD1 matches 12 bases. Looked up from germline, CDR1 is MDHEN and CDR2 is SYDVKM. The CDR3 totals 14 residues. Trimming took 4 bases from V and 7 from J; bases not matched to a gene: 5. Here the CDR3 reads CASSSGQGAGEQYF. The CDR3 nucleotides are TGTGCCAGCAGTTCGGGACAGGGGGCGGGGGAGCAGTACTTC.

The rearrangement joins TRBV10-3 to TRBJ1-2, with D tentatively TRBD1 (6 bases). V lost 8 bases, J lost 0 bases, and 7 bases lay in between. This CDR3 is 12 amino acids long. Germline values: CDR1 ENHRY, CDR2 SYGVKD. CDR3 amino acids: CAIQGTNYGYTF. In nucleotides, the CDR3 is TGTGCCATCCAGGGGACTAACTATGGCTACACCTTC.

This chain joins TRBV12-3 or TRBV12-4 and TRBJ1-5; no firm D call. The CDR3 runs to 12 residues. The V and J ends lost 6 bases and 5 bases respectively, with 8 bases between them. The CDR3 here is CASSLIDQPQHF. CDR3 DNA: TGTGCCAGCAGCCTAATAGATCAGCCCCAGCATTTT.

The chain joins TRBV27 to TRBJ2-1; TRBD2 aligns across 13 bases. Losses at the gene ends were 6 bases for V and 7 bases for J; bases not matched to a gene: 12. This CDR3 has 17 amino acids. Germline values: CDR1 MNHEY, CDR2 SMNVEV (reference sequence). CDR3: CASSGTSGTLLQNEQFF. The CDR3 region has the DNA TGTGCCAGCAGCGGGACTAGCGGGACTCTCCTCCAGAATGAGCAGTTCTTC.

This rearrangement joins TRBV25-1 to TRBJ1-1, with D possibly TRBD1 on 5 matching bases. V lost 6 bases, J lost 4 bases, and 18 bases lay in between. Germline V lookup: CDR1 MGHDK, CDR2 SYGVNS. CDR3 size: 15 residues. In DNA, the CDR3 is TGTGCCAGCAGCCATAAACGGGGGGTGGTCACTGAAGCTTTCTTT. Translated: CASSHKRGVVTEAFF.

The chain employs TRBV25-1 and TRBJ1-4; a possible D gene is TRBD1 (5 bases). Germline CDR1 MGHDK, CDR2 SYGVNS. The CDR3 runs to 15 residues. V was cut by 4 bases and J by 0 bases, with 9 bases left in between. The CDR3 bases are TGTGCCAGCAGTGGAGACAGAACAACTAATGAAAAACTGTTTTTT. Amino acids: CASSGDRTTNEKLFF.

V usage is TRBV27 and J usage is TRBJ2-3; the match to TRBD2 covers 8 bases. The J segment lost 0 bases and the V segment lost 6 bases, leaving 5 bases of the junction unmatched. The CDR3 consists of 15 residues. CDR1 MNHEY and CDR2 SMNVEV come from the germline V gene (reference sequence). The CDR3 reads CASSLAGYSTDTQYF. DNA of the CDR3: TGTGCCAGCAGCTTAGCGGGGTATAGCACAGATACGCAGTATTTT.

The V and J genes are TRBV18 and TRBJ2-6; 8 positions match TRBD1. The length of the CDR3 is 18 residues. V lost 3 bases and J lost 2; bases outside the gene matches: 9. The germline V gene has CDR1 KGHSH and CDR2 LQKENI. CDR3 sequence: CASSPRDRGNTGANVLTF. CDR3 sequence (DNA): TGTGCCAGCTCACCTCGAGACAGGGGAAACACTGGGGCCAACGTCCTGACTTTC.

CDR3 sequence reads: CASSGKKGAGGYEQYF. The CDR3 bases are TGTGCCAGCAGCGGAAAGAAGGGGGCGGGAGGGTACGAGCAGTACTTC. The chain combines TRBV13 with TRBJ2-7; 9 bases match TRBD2. This CDR3 contains 16 residues. The germline CDR1 and CDR2 sequences are PRHDT and FYEKMQ (reference sequence). J gave up 4 bases and V 5 bases, and 12 bases lay outside the gene matches.

The gene calls are TRBV9 and TRBJ2-3; 7 bases align to TRBD2. This CDR3 has 14 amino acids. V shed 4 bases, J shed 6 bases, and the junction held 8 bases outside the gene matches. Germline CDR1 is SGDLS and CDR2 is YYNGEE. The CDR3 sequence: CASSKRGFLDTQYF. CDR3 bases: TGTGCCAGCAGCAAGCGGGGTTTTTTGGATACGCAGTATTTT.

The rearrangement joins TRBV6-2 or TRBV6-3 to TRBJ2-5; D may be TRBD1 (6 bases). The germline V gene has CDR1 MNHEY and CDR2 SVGEGT. The CDR3 sequence is 13 residues long. Trimming removed 4 bases from V and 4 bases from J, with 10 bases in between. The CDR3 region has the DNA TGTGCCAGCAGTTCAAACAGGGCAGAGACCCAGTACTTC. Protein: CASSSNRAETQYF.

The chain carries TRBV21-1 and TRBJ1-1; the listed D gene, TRBD1, was not tested against the DNA. TRBV21-1 is shown as a pseudogene. The CDR3 is 14 amino acids. The CDR3 nucleotides read TGTGCCAGCAGCATGGGACAGGGGGCCACTGAAGCTTTCTTT. Residues: CASSMGQGATEAFF.

The gene calls are TRBV7-9 and TRBJ2-1; 9 bases match TRBD1. The CDR3 is 17 residues long. The trim removed 7 bases at V and 4 bases at J, leaving 14 bases unmatched. Germline assignment: CDR1 SEHNR and CDR2 FQNEAQ (reference sequence). The CDR3 loop is CASTLVGGTGIYNEQFF. Written as DNA, the CDR3 is TGTGCCAGCACACTAGTGGGCGGGACAGGGATTTACAATGAGCAGTTCTTC.

The genes are TRBV5-4 and TRBJ2-2; 12 bases align to TRBD2. Germline V gene data show CDR1 as SGHNT and CDR2 as YYREEE (reference sequence). This CDR3 has 15 amino acids. Germline trimming cut 4 bases from V and 8 bases from J; bases unmatched to any gene: 6. The chain's CDR3 is CASSLGLAGQGELFF. The CDR3 DNA is TGTGCCAGCAGCCTGGGACTAGCGGGCCAGGGGGAGCTGTTTTTT.

The chain links TRBV28 to TRBJ2-7; 8 positions match TRBD2. After removal of 6 bases from V and 3 bases from J, the junction contained 10 bases not matched to a gene. From germline, CDR1 is MDHEN and CDR2 SYDVKM. The CDR3 has 15 residues. In nucleotides, the CDR3 is TGTGCCAGCAGGCAACTAGCGGAAGGGGTCTACGAGCAGTACTTC. Its translation is CASRQLAEGVYEQYF.

The genes are TRBV15 and TRBJ2-7; tentative D call: TRBD1 (5 bases). This CDR3 is built from 15 residues. Per germline, CDR1 LNHNV and CDR2 YYDKDF (reference sequence). V gave up 0 bases and J gave up 5 bases, with 14 bases separating them. Here the CDR3 reads CATSRDRQGADEQYF. The CDR3 DNA reads TGTGCCACCAGCAGAGACCGGCAGGGCGCTGACGAGCAGTACTTC.

The CDR3 DNA is TGTGCCAGCAGTGCGAGCGGCGAGCAGTACTTC. This codes for CASSASGEQYF. This chain links TRBV12-3 or TRBV12-4 with TRBJ2-7, with a possible D match to TRBD2 (5 bases). CDR3 size: 11 residues. Trimming took 5 bases from V and 6 from J, leaving 8 bases between them.

The chain combines TRBV27 with TRBJ2-7; 8 bases fit TRBD1. Trimming cost V 0 bases and J 4 bases; bases outside gene matches: 5. CDR1 is MNHEY, CDR2 SMNVEV, per germline (reference sequence). The CDR3 contains 15 residues. The CDR3 is CASSLSWQGAYEQYF. The CDR3 DNA reads TGTGCCAGCAGTTTATCTTGGCAGGGGGCGTACGAGCAGTACTTC.

The genes are TRBV4-3 and TRBJ2-6, with D uncertain. From germline, CDR1 is LGHNA and CDR2 YSLEER. The CDR3 spans 19 residues. V was clipped by 1 base and J by 0 bases, with 16 bases between them. CDR3 loop: CASSQATVRSSSGANVLTF. The CDR3 DNA reads TGCGCCAGCAGCCAAGCTACGGTCCGGTCCTCCTCTGGGGCCAACGTCCTGACTTTC.

This chain uses TRBV28 with TRBJ1-3, with D perhaps matching TRBD1 (5 bases). Germline loops: CDR1 MDHEN, CDR2 SYDVKM. The CDR3 is made up of 13 amino acids. Trimming left V 7 bases short and J 6 bases short, with 13 bases between. The CDR3 loop reads CASISGGVNTIYF. The CDR3 DNA is TGTGCCAGCATCTCCGGAGGGGTAAACACCATATATTTT.

The chain joins TRBV4-3 to TRBJ2-7; TRBD1 aligns across 7 bases. J was trimmed by 4 bases and V by 0 bases; bases with no gene match: 6. The CDR3 spans 15 residues. Per germline, CDR1 LGHNA and CDR2 YSLEER. The CDR3: CASSQEWAGGYEQYF. Here the CDR3 DNA reads TGCGCCAGCAGCCAAGAGTGGGCAGGGGGTTACGAGCAGTACTTC.

A single count supports this clone. This chain links TRBV7-3 with TRBJ1-5; D may be TRBD1 (5 bases). The CDR3 is 13 amino acids. The germline V gene has CDR1 SGHTA and CDR2 FQGTGA. The V end lost 5 bases, the J end lost 5 bases, and 10 bases lay between the germline ends. The CDR3: CASSPDSYQPQHF. In nucleotides, the CDR3 is TGTGCCAGCAGCCCCGACAGTTATCAGCCCCAGCATTTT.

The chain uses TRBV4-3 and TRBJ2-2, with 8 bases lining up with TRBD2. The CDR3 is 16 residues long. V lost 2 bases, J lost 7 bases, and 9 bases stayed unmatched. CDR1 LGHNA and CDR2 YSLEER come from the germline V gene. The CDR3 DNA follows: TGCGCCAGCAGCCAAATGGTAGCGGGATCGAGCGGGGAGCTGTTTTTT. Amino acids: CASSQMVAGSSGELFF.

The chain joins TRBV28 to TRBJ2-2; tentative D call: TRBD2 (6 bases). Germline loops: CDR1 MDHEN, CDR2 SYDVKM. This CDR3 has 16 amino acids. V lost 4 bases to trimming and J lost 0 bases, with 12 bases between them. Here the CDR3 reads CASSSLATANTGELFF. For the CDR3, the DNA is TGTGCCAGCAGTTCCCTAGCGACCGCGAACACCGGGGAGCTGTTTTTT.

The gene calls are TRBV14 and TRBJ2-3; 9 bases fit TRBD2. Trimming cost V 0 bases and J 4 bases; bases outside gene matches: 5. The CDR3 runs 16 residues. Per the germline V gene, CDR1 is SGHDN and CDR2 is FVKESK. Here the CDR3 DNA reads TGTGCCAGCAGCCAAGATCCGCGGGAGGGCCCAGATACGCAGTATTTT. As protein: CASSQDPREGPDTQYF.